These 26 T cell receptor beta chains share one sample of origin, sequenced in a study of T cell clonality in common variable immunodeficiency. Study results and limitations: Fewer deletions and N-nucleotide insertions were reportedly seen in common variable immunodeficiency TCR beta sequences.

The antigens these receptors bind are not known. Assay used: immunoSEQ multiplex PCR; TCRdb lists only in-frame clones, some missing. The sample holds over 30,000 clones, and no clone turns up only once. What was sequenced was peripheral blood mononuclear cells. Source of these receptors: a human donor with common variable immunodeficiency.

This clone was seen a handful of times. The read finishes 3 residues shy of the CDR3 end, and the germline J gene is used to complete it. The chain combines TRBV18 with TRBJ2-5; 8 nucleotides line up with TRBD1. CDR3 length equals 15 residues. Losses at the gene ends were 3 bases for V and 5 bases for J; bases not matched to a gene: 8. The germline CDR1 and CDR2 sequences are KGHSH and LQKENI. CDR3 residues: CASSPTTGDMETQYF. The part of the CDR3 DNA that was read is TGTGCCAGCTCACCCACGACAGGGGACATGGAGACC.

This clone was detected ten times or more. The read is 3 residues too short to cover the CDR3 end, so that end is filled in from the germline J gene. The genes are TRBV20-1 and TRBJ1-2; TRBD1 might be the D (5 bases). This CDR3 is built from 11 residues. CDR1 is DFQATT, CDR2 SNEGSKA, per germline (reference sequence). CDR3 sequence reads: CSVEPGLGYTF. CDR3 bases read: TGCAGTGTCGAACCAGGGTTAGGC.

About this clone itself: The read finishes 3 residues shy of the CDR3 end, and the germline J gene is used to complete it. This sequence joins TRBV13 and TRBJ2-3; D remains unclear. Germline V gene sequence: CDR1 PRHDT, CDR2 FYEKMQ (reference sequence). Trimming took 0 bases from V and 3 from J, leaving 13 bases between them. This CDR3 spans 16 amino acids. The CDR3 sequence is CASSLGQGWSTDTQYF. The covered CDR3 bases are TGTGCCAGCAGCTTAGGCCAAGGGTGGAGTACAGATACG.

Remarks on this clone: Coverage ceases 3 residues before the CDR3 finishes, and the germline J gene fills in the end. The chain has TRBV7-2 and TRBJ2-7; D unclear. V was shortened by 2 bases and J by 2 bases, with 7 bases between the two germline ends. Germline values: CDR1 SGHTA, CDR2 FQGNSA. This CDR3 comprises 13 residues. Partial CDR3 DNA: TGTGCCAGCAGCTTAAACCCTACCTACGAG. It specifies CASSLNPTYE. In full, the CDR3 reads CASSLNPTYEQYF.

This clone was recorded a few times. Coverage ceases 3 residues before the CDR3 finishes, and the germline J gene fills in the end. The chain combines TRBV7-2 with TRBJ2-3; TRBD1 is a possible D gene (6 bases). Per germline, CDR1 SGHTA and CDR2 FQGNSA. CDR3 length equals 15 residues. The V end lost 4 bases, the J end lost 2 bases, and 13 bases lay between the germline ends. The CDR3 DNA, read in part, is TGTGCCAGCAGCTCCATCCGGGACACCACAGATACG. Its protein is CASSSIRDTTDT. The full CDR3 reads CASSSIRDTTDTQYF. Drawing the rest from reference TRBV7-2 and TRBJ2-3, the complete variable domain is GAGVSQSPSNKVTEKGKDVELRCDPISGHTALYWYRQSLGQGLEFLIYFQGNSAPDKSGLPSDRFSAERTGGSVSTLTIQRTQQEDSAVYLCASSSIRDTTDTQYFGPGTRLTVL.

This clone was detected a few times. The read halts 3 residues ahead of the CDR3 end, with the missing end drawn from the germline J gene. V gene TRBV7-8 combines with J gene TRBJ2-5; maybe TRBD1 (6 bases). The germline V gene has CDR1 SGHVS and CDR2 FQNEAQ. The CDR3 totals 14 residues. The V gene lost 4 bases and the J gene lost 2 bases, with 11 bases spanning the gap. The sequenced part of the CDR3 DNA is TGTGCCAGCAGCTCATGGACAGATCAAGAGACC. Translated: CASSSWTDQET. The entire CDR3 sequence reads CASSSWTDQETQYF.

This clone has only a few counts. The read ends 3 residues early relative to the CDR3; the germline J gene fills the gap. The chain links TRBV5-6 to TRBJ2-7; TRBD1 matches 8 bases. J lost 5 bases, V lost 0 bases, and 4 bases had no gene match. This CDR3 has 14 amino acids. From germline, CDR1 is SGHDT and CDR2 YYEEEE. CDR3 loop: CASSLEDRANEQYF. CDR3 DNA, as far as it was read: TGTGCCAGCAGCTTGGAGGACAGGGCCAACGAG.

Ten or more counts support this clone. The read terminates 3 residues before the CDR3 end, so the remaining end is supplied by the germline J gene. The V call is TRBV20-1, the J call TRBJ2-7; 7 bases map to TRBD1. The CDR3 contains 13 residues. With 3 bases clipped from V and 3 bases from J, the junction kept 5 bases outside the gene matches. The V gene's germline CDR1 is DFQATT and CDR2 SNEGSKA (reference sequence). The CDR3 protein is CSARTGPLYEQYF. CDR3 bases read: TGCAGTGCTAGGACAGGGCCCCTCTACGAG.

In this sample, this clone turned up many times. The read terminates 3 residues before the CDR3 end, so the remaining end is supplied by the germline J gene. The gene calls are TRBV4-2 and TRBJ2-1, with 7 positions matching TRBD2. With 4 bases clipped from V and 7 bases from J, the junction kept 25 bases outside the gene matches. CDR3 length: 20 amino acids. Per germline, CDR1 LGHNA and CDR2 YNFKEQ. CDR3 DNA (partial): TGTGCCAGCAGCCCGATTTCCCCCTTTTACCGGGACTGGGAGGGGAATGAG. This codes for CASSPISPFYRDWEGNE. In full, the CDR3 is CASSPISPFYRDWEGNEQFF.

This clone occurred a few times. Read data end 3 residues before the CDR3 end; the end is taken from the germline J gene. The chain uses TRBV30 and TRBJ1-6; D is perhaps TRBD1 (6 bases). CDR1 and CDR2 (germline): GTSNPN, SVGIG (reference sequence). V was cut by 4 bases and J by 6 bases, with 16 bases left in between. The CDR3 is 15 residues long. The part of the CDR3 DNA that was read is TGTGCCTGGATGGGAGATGAACAGGGTAATTCACCC. Residues: CAWMGDEQGNSP. The CDR3 reads in full as CAWMGDEQGNSPLHF.

This clone has just a few counts. The read finishes 3 residues shy of the CDR3 end, and the germline J gene is used to complete it. The V gene is TRBV19, the J gene TRBJ1-4; weak D call: TRBD1 (5 bases). Between the trimmed V and J ends, which lost 6 bases and 10 bases, there was a span of 21 bases. Germline-derived CDR1 and CDR2 are LNHDA and SQIVND (reference sequence). The CDR3 loop spans 15 amino acids. The part of the CDR3 DNA that was read is TGTGCCAGTAGCCCTCCTGGGCAGTTGGGGGGAAAA. Translating gives CASSPPGQLGGK. The whole CDR3 reads CASSPPGQLGGKLFF.

This clone occurred a few times. The read ends 3 residues before the CDR3 terminus; that terminus is restored from the germline J gene. The chain combines TRBV2 with TRBJ1-4; tentatively, D is TRBD1 (6 bases). CDR1 and CDR2 from the germline V gene are SNHLY and FYNNEI. This CDR3 spans 14 amino acids. V gave up 7 bases and J gave up 5 bases, with 14 bases separating them. The CDR3 bases that were read are TGTGCCAGCAAGGCAGGGGTAGGCAATGAAAAA. It encodes CASKAGVGNEK. The entire CDR3 reads CASKAGVGNEKLFF.

About this clone itself: The read stops 3 residues short of the end of the CDR3; the missing end is completed from the germline J gene. V usage is TRBV29-1 and J usage is TRBJ2-3; the match to TRBD2 covers 13 bases. The length of the CDR3 is 15 residues. V lost 6 bases to trimming and J lost 0 bases; unmatched junction nucleotides: 3. Germline assignment: CDR1 SQVTM and CDR2 ANQGSEA. CDR3 DNA, as far as it was read: TGCAGCGTAAAGGGACTAGCGGGGAGCACAGATACG. Translation gives CSVKGLAGSTDT. The entire CDR3 reads CSVKGLAGSTDTQYF.

At least ten counts were recorded for this clone. The observed sequence ends 3 residues before the CDR3 terminus, with the missing tail filled in from the germline J gene. The rearrangement uses TRBV18 and TRBJ2-5, with 9 bases that match TRBD1. The junction had 4 bases not matched to a gene; V was cut back by 3 bases and J by 2 bases. The V gene's germline CDR1 is KGHSH and CDR2 LQKENI. This CDR3 is 15 amino acids long. The CDR3 sequence is CASSPRQGEQETQYF. CDR3 bases read: TGTGCCAGCTCACCGCGACAGGGGGAACAAGAGACC.

This clone showed up just a few times. From the germline J gene comes the end of the CDR3, since the read stops 3 residues before it. This chain links TRBV20-1 with TRBJ2-5; 10 bases match TRBD2. V shed 6 bases, J shed 2 bases, and the junction held 15 bases outside the gene matches. Per the germline V gene, CDR1 is DFQATT and CDR2 is SNEGSKA (reference sequence). This CDR3 has 17 residues. The sequenced part of the CDR3 DNA is TGCAGTGCCTGGAGAGGGGGATTAGCGGGGGGTCAAGAGACC. Translating gives CSAWRGGLAGGQET. In full, the CDR3 reads CSAWRGGLAGGQETQYF.

This clone was seen repeatedly, ten times or more. The sequence runs out 3 residues before the end of the CDR3; the remainder is reconstructed from the germline J gene. The J gene is TRBJ2-1, the V gene TRBV20-1, with unresolved D. CDR3 length equals 11 residues. The V end was cut by 3 bases, the J end by 5 bases, with 5 bases between. Germline V lookup: CDR1 DFQATT, CDR2 SNEGSKA (reference sequence). CDR3 in amino acids: CSARANNEQFF. The sequenced part of the CDR3 DNA is TGCAGTGCTAGGGCCAACAATGAG.

This clone was seen only a few times. The read stops 3 residues short of the end of the CDR3; the missing end is completed from the germline J gene. V and J are TRBV19 and TRBJ1-1, with 7 bases lining up with TRBD1. After removal of 10 bases from V and 0 bases from J, the junction contained 8 bases not matched to a gene. The CDR3 loop spans 14 amino acids. Per germline, CDR1 LNHDA and CDR2 SQIVND (reference sequence). The sequenced CDR3 bases are TGTGCCACTATAGACAGGGCCATGAACACTGAA. This gives the protein CATIDRAMNTE. The CDR3, in full, reads CATIDRAMNTEAFF.

This clone was seen repeatedly, ten times or more. The CDR3 end lies 3 residues beyond the end of the read and is filled in from the germline J gene. V is TRBV6-2 or TRBV6-3 and J is TRBJ1-2; a weak D match, TRBD1 (6 bases). This CDR3 is built from 17 residues. Germline V gives CDR1 MNHEY, CDR2 SVGEGT. Trimming shortened V by 5 bases and J by 0 bases, and 19 bases separated the two germline ends. The CDR3 here is CASSKQQGGITNYGYTF. CDR3 bases read: TGTGCCAGCAGTAAACAACAGGGAGGGATAACTAACTATGGC.

The table lists this clone with many counts. The read finishes 3 residues shy of the CDR3 end, and the germline J gene is used to complete it. The chain recombines TRBV19 with TRBJ2-7; tentatively, D is TRBD1 (5 bases). The V and J ends lost 7 bases and 2 bases respectively, with 15 bases between them. The germline gives CDR1 LNHDA, CDR2 SQIVND (reference sequence). The CDR3 covers 14 residues. CDR3: CASMVQVGPYEQYF. The sequenced part of the CDR3 DNA is TGTGCCAGTATGGTCCAGGTGGGGCCCTACGAG.

The sequenced part of the CDR3 DNA is TGTGCCAGCAGCTTAGGTTGGCAGGGCGATGAAAAA. It is translated as CASSLGWQGDEK. The entire CDR3 reads CASSLGWQGDEKLFF. The chain uses TRBV7-9 and TRBJ1-4; maybe TRBD1 (5 bases). The read comes to an end 3 residues before the CDR3 does, leaving the germline J gene to fill in the end. The V gene's germline CDR1 is SEHNR and CDR2 FQNEAQ (reference sequence). The CDR3 covers 15 residues. Trimming left V 1 base short and J 6 bases short, with 12 bases between.

This clone is categorized as medium-sized. The read halts 3 residues ahead of the CDR3 end, with the missing end drawn from the germline J gene. The chain is built from TRBV29-1 and TRBJ1-1; no clear D. CDR3 length: 12 residues. V lost 4 bases, J lost 2 bases, and 8 bases lay in between. Looked up from germline, CDR1 is SQVTM and CDR2 is ANQGSEA. CDR3 DNA, as far as it was read: TGCAGCGTTGGAAACTACAACACTGAA. Protein: CSVGNYNTE. The entire CDR3 protein is CSVGNYNTEAFF.

This clone was seen repeatedly, ten times or more. Read sequence stops 3 residues before the CDR3 end, and the germline J gene provides the missing end. The V gene is TRBV7-8, the J gene TRBJ1-5; 7 nucleotides match TRBD1. The germline V gene has CDR1 SGHVS and CDR2 FQNEAQ. CDR3 length: 16 amino acids. Trimming removed 0 bases from V and 6 bases from J; junction bases left unmatched: 8. The covered CDR3 bases are TGTGCCAGCAGCTTAGCACTACAGGGGTTGAGTCAGCCC. Translation: CASSLALQGLSQP. The whole CDR3 protein is CASSLALQGLSQPQHF.

By share, this clone ranks as medium-sized. The CDR3 here is CASSDPSLASDTQYF. The DNA read from the CDR3 is TGTGCCAGCAGTGATCCCTCCCTAGCGTCAGATACG. The J gene is TRBJ2-3, the V gene TRBV6-1; D may be TRBD2 (6 bases). The missing CDR3 end, 3 residues past where the read stops, is filled in from the germline J gene. Germline V lookup: CDR1 MNHNS, CDR2 SASEGT. This CDR3 region has 15 residues. Deletions cut 3 bases from V and 4 bases from J, with 14 bases between.

In this sample, this clone turned up a few times. From the germline J gene comes the end of the CDR3, since the read stops 3 residues before it. V and J are TRBV19 and TRBJ1-6; possible D gene TRBD1, 6 bases. This CDR3 region has 18 residues. Looked up from germline, CDR1 is LNHDA and CDR2 is SQIVND (reference sequence). V dropped 3 bases and J dropped 10 bases, with 25 bases sitting between them. The CDR3 bases that were read are TGTGCCAGTAGTATTACCCATTGGGGGCAGCCGAGGAAGTCACCC. It is translated as CASSITHWGQPRKSP. The CDR3, in full, reads CASSITHWGQPRKSPLHF.

In its sample, this clone was seen a few times. The read ends 3 residues early relative to the CDR3; the germline J gene fills the gap. The chain links TRBV19 to TRBJ1-5; weak D call: TRBD1 (5 bases). V was shortened by 3 bases and J by 4 bases, with 16 bases between the two germline ends. The CDR3 is made up of 16 amino acids. Germline V gene data show CDR1 as LNHDA and CDR2 as SQIVND (reference sequence). The DNA read from the CDR3 is TGTGCCAGTAGTATGAGAGGGCAGGGTTTTAATCAGCCC. Its translation: CASSMRGQGFNQP. The whole CDR3 protein is CASSMRGQGFNQPQHF.

The table lists this clone with a few counts. The sequence runs out 3 residues before the end of the CDR3; the remainder is reconstructed from the germline J gene. V is TRBV18 and J is TRBJ1-5; 7 bases map to TRBD1. The CDR3 consists of 18 residues. Per germline, CDR1 KGHSH and CDR2 LQKENI. J gave up 1 base and V 3 bases, and 12 bases lay outside the gene matches. The CDR3 protein is CASSPDRAGVGSNQPQHF. The sequenced CDR3 bases are TGTGCCAGCTCACCCGACAGGGCCGGAGTGGGGAGCAATCAGCCC.